This entry features one TCR beta chain sequence. Regarding time point: blood 2 weeks post-SBRT. Treatment given: 15 Gy SBRT to primary tumor, nephrectomy 4 weeks later. Blood was sampled at baseline, 2 weeks and 4 weeks after SBRT. The data were taken from a study of radiation and T cells in renal cell carcinoma. The protocol was immunoSEQ multiplex PCR, while the TCRdb copy is restricted to in-frame clones and leaves out a portion. Among 65,000 to 80,000 clones listed, 65% to 90% were seen once. The CDR3 loop spans 15 amino acids. Germline CDR1 is SGHTA and CDR2 is FQGNSA. V shed 6 bases and J shed 3 bases, with 15 bases lying between them.

The clonotype comes from a woman between 50 and 59 years old with renal cell carcinoma. The specimen was blood, collected from a patient whose treatment included radiotherapy and nephrectomy. V is TRBV7-2 and J is TRBJ2-1, with D maybe TRBD1 (5 bases). CDR3 sequence: CASSPGARSYNEQFF. DNA for the CDR3: TGTGCCAGCAGTCCTGGGGCCAGGAGCTACAATGAGCAGTTCTTC.